This T cell receptor (beta chain) was captured in a study of tumor-infiltrating lymphocytes in primary liver carcinoma. Study-wide background: Per sample, productive TCRbeta reads numbered roughly 3.5 to 8 million, similar across tissue types. Broader study findings: Whereas tumor region pairs overlapped more, tumor-adjacent and tumor-blood pairs overlapped less.

Between roughly 17 and 31 mg of unsorted bulk tissue served as the source from which RNA and DNA were co-extracted. Chronic HBV infection affected patients, none of whom had received treatment. The CDR3 runs to 11 residues. The germline V gene has CDR1 LGHDT and CDR2 YNNKEL (reference sequence). This clonotype was seen only once. Antigen: not known. The junction differs from germline at one of its ends, possibly a read error. TCR beta cDNA was reverse-transcribed from 500 ng of total RNA. The reaction used a constant-region primer and ProtoScript II reverse transcriptase. Three-round nested multiplex PCR performed with slightly modified ARM-PCR produced the TCR beta libraries. The two initial PCR rounds, about 9 cycles each, used TRBV1-TRBV30 forward and C-beta reverse primers. One entry per CDR3 protein results from TCRdb running MiXCR on the multiplex PCR reads. The sample includes about 75,000 distinct CDR3 sequences, roughly 71% seen only once; the top ten take 26%.

The chain joins TRBV3-1 to TRBJ2-7, with no clear D. Sequencing was carried out using tumor-adjacent normal liver tissue. The TCR sequence derives from a man aged 35 to 55 with primary liver carcinoma and hepatitis B virus infection. CDR3 protein: CTSSHSYEQYF. As DNA, the CDR3 is TGTACCAGCAGCCATTCCTACGAGCAGTACTTC.